These T cell receptor beta chains were read from a single sample in a study of blood T cells in healthy people across ages. TCRdb reprocessed the 5' RACE reads with MiXCR, giving one entry per CDR3 protein. The repertoire holds some 1,000,000 distinct CDR3 sequences, with under 30% as singletons. The sample was also linked to a second study, of T cells of mothers and their children.

Sequences were obtained from blood. These receptors were collected from a girl aged 2-10 years in good health. Each CDR3 is given with its conserved first and last residue. Fields, in order: clone size, D gene, J gene, V gene, CDR3 protein, CDR3 DNA. The D gene is left open where the match is weak. Only part of the rows carry a size: once, few, many, or a class if the clone is expanded.

clone_size: NA
d_call: TRBD1
j_call: TRBJ1-4
v_call: TRBV7-2
cdr3_aa: CASSLGGRLGKKLFF
cdr3_nt: TGTGCCAGCAGCCTAGGGGGCCGCCTGGGTAAAAAACTGTTTTTT

clone_size: many
d_call: TRBD2
j_call: TRBJ2-7
v_call: TRBV7-8
cdr3_aa: CASSSNSGSTYEQYF
cdr3_nt: TGTGCCAGCAGCTCCAATAGCGGGAGCACATACGAGCAGTACTTC

clone_size: few
d_call: NA
j_call: TRBJ2-2
v_call: TRBV4-3
cdr3_aa: CASSQEWETGELFF
cdr3_nt: TGCGCCAGCAGCCAAGAGTGGGAAACCGGGGAGCTGTTTTTT

clone_size: few
d_call: NA
j_call: TRBJ2-5
v_call: TRBV4-1
cdr3_aa: CASSLGDVEETQYF
cdr3_nt: TGCGCCAGCAGCCTAGGAGACGTGGAAGAGACCCAGTACTTC

clone_size: NA
d_call: NA
j_call: TRBJ1-2
v_call: TRBV12-3/TRBV12-4
cdr3_aa: CASSPSRADYGYTF
cdr3_nt: TGTGCCAGCAGTCCGTCCAGGGCGGACTATGGCTACACCTTC

clone_size: once
d_call: NA
j_call: TRBJ1-2
v_call: TRBV12-3/TRBV12-4
cdr3_aa: CASRLRQDYRGYTF
cdr3_nt: TGTGCCAGCAGGCTTAGGCAGGATTATAGAGGCTACACCTTC

clone_size: few
d_call: TRBD2
j_call: TRBJ2-7
v_call: TRBV7-2
cdr3_aa: CASSLVTLGTSGNYEQYF
cdr3_nt: TGTGCCAGCAGCTTAGTGACCTTAGGGACTAGCGGGAACTACGAGCAGTACTTC

clone_size: NA
d_call: NA
j_call: TRBJ1-1
v_call: TRBV11-3
cdr3_aa: CASSPILGTEAFF
cdr3_nt: TGTGCCAGCAGCCCTATTTTAGGGACTGAAGCTTTCTTT

clone_size: NA
d_call: NA
j_call: TRBJ2-7
v_call: TRBV5-1
cdr3_aa: CASSPGGRTGVYEQYF
cdr3_nt: TGCGCCAGCAGCCCCGGGGGGAGGACAGGAGTCTACGAGCAGTACTTC

clone_size: few
d_call: TRBD2
j_call: TRBJ2-7
v_call: TRBV20-1
cdr3_aa: CSAVTVLAGIYEQYF
cdr3_nt: TGCAGTGCTGTAACCGTACTAGCGGGAATCTACGAGCAGTACTTC

clone_size: NA
d_call: NA
j_call: TRBJ2-5
v_call: TRBV4-1
cdr3_aa: CASSHLLQETQYF
cdr3_nt: TGCGCCAGCAGCCATTTGCTCCAAGAGACCCAGTACTTC

clone_size: NA
d_call: NA
j_call: TRBJ2-1
v_call: TRBV5-6
cdr3_aa: CASRLLQSSYNEQFF
cdr3_nt: TGTGCCAGCAGATTACTCCAGAGCTCCTACAATGAGCAGTTCTTC

clone_size: few
d_call: NA
j_call: TRBJ2-3
v_call: TRBV7-2
cdr3_aa: CASSVRLTDTQYF
cdr3_nt: TGTGCCAGCAGCGTACGACTCACAGATACGCAGTATTTT

clone_size: NA
d_call: TRBD1
j_call: TRBJ2-1
v_call: TRBV3-1
cdr3_aa: CASSPRDRGVYEQFF
cdr3_nt: TGTGCCAGCAGTCCCCGGGACAGGGGAGTCTATGAGCAGTTCTTC

clone_size: few
d_call: NA
j_call: TRBJ2-7
v_call: TRBV15
cdr3_aa: CATSREMGPPYEQYF
cdr3_nt: TGTGCCACCAGCAGAGAAATGGGACCCCCCTACGAGCAGTACTTC

clone_size: few
d_call: NA
j_call: TRBJ1-1
v_call: TRBV29-1
cdr3_aa: CSVDRAGNTEAFF
cdr3_nt: TGCAGCGTTGACAGGGCAGGGAACACTGAAGCTTTCTTT

clone_size: NA
d_call: TRBD1
j_call: TRBJ1-5
v_call: TRBV6-1
cdr3_aa: CASSDGQGKRNQPQHF
cdr3_nt: TGTGCCAGCAGTGATGGACAGGGGAAACGCAATCAGCCCCAGCATTTT

clone_size: NA
d_call: NA
j_call: TRBJ1-6
v_call: TRBV4-3
cdr3_aa: CASSQESGGSYNSPLHF
cdr3_nt: TGCGCCAGCAGCCAAGAATCGGGGGGCTCCTATAATTCACCCCTCCACTTT

clone_size: NA
d_call: TRBD2
j_call: TRBJ2-1
v_call: TRBV15
cdr3_aa: CATSEGTSGNDEQFF
cdr3_nt: TGTGCCACCAGCGAGGGGACTAGCGGGAACGATGAGCAGTTCTTC

clone_size: NA
d_call: NA
j_call: TRBJ2-2
v_call: TRBV11-2
cdr3_aa: CASEGNGELFF
cdr3_nt: TGTGCCAGCGAGGGGAACGGGGAGCTGTTTTTT

clone_size: NA
d_call: TRBD1
j_call: TRBJ1-6
v_call: TRBV27
cdr3_aa: CASSDIRDRLNSPLHF
cdr3_nt: TGTGCCAGCAGTGATATCCGGGACAGGTTAAACTCACCCCTCCACTTT

clone_size: NA
d_call: NA
j_call: TRBJ2-5
v_call: TRBV6-5
cdr3_aa: CASSPSVGAKVTQYF
cdr3_nt: TGTGCCAGCAGCCCCTCGGTTGGGGCGAAGGTGACCCAGTACTTC

clone_size: few
d_call: NA
j_call: TRBJ2-5
v_call: TRBV11-2
cdr3_aa: CASSEGPQQYF
cdr3_nt: TGTGCCAGCAGCGAGGGACCCCAGCAGTACTTC

clone_size: few
d_call: NA
j_call: TRBJ2-5
v_call: TRBV7-3
cdr3_aa: CASSFRGIGLETQYF
cdr3_nt: TGTGCCAGCAGCTTTAGGGGTATAGGGCTAGAGACCCAGTACTTC

clone_size: NA
d_call: TRBD1
j_call: TRBJ2-7
v_call: TRBV7-2
cdr3_aa: CASSHLNWVTGSSYEQYF
cdr3_nt: TGTGCCAGCAGCCATTTGAATTGGGTGACAGGGAGCTCCTACGAGCAGTACTTC

clone_size: NA
d_call: NA
j_call: TRBJ2-5
v_call: TRBV2
cdr3_aa: CASSVNVQETQYF
cdr3_nt: TGTGCCAGCAGTGTGAATGTACAAGAGACCCAGTACTTC

clone_size: few
d_call: TRBD2
j_call: TRBJ2-5
v_call: TRBV28
cdr3_aa: CASGRVQETQYF
cdr3_nt: TGTGCCAGCGGGAGGGTACAAGAGACCCAGTACTTC

clone_size: many
d_call: NA
j_call: TRBJ2-7
v_call: TRBV11-2
cdr3_aa: CASSFFGGRDYEQYF
cdr3_nt: TGTGCCAGCAGCTTTTTTGGGGGGAGAGACTACGAGCAGTACTTC

clone_size: few
d_call: NA
j_call: TRBJ2-3
v_call: TRBV18
cdr3_aa: CASSPPTVRGTDTQYF
cdr3_nt: TGTGCCAGCTCCCCTCCTACCGTGAGGGGCACAGATACGCAGTATTTT

clone_size: few
d_call: NA
j_call: TRBJ2-7
v_call: TRBV27
cdr3_aa: CASSSNLYPGEQYF
cdr3_nt: TGTGCCAGCAGTTCCAACTTATACCCGGGGGAGCAGTACTTC

clone_size: few
d_call: NA
j_call: TRBJ1-4
v_call: TRBV5-4
cdr3_aa: CASKRTAATNEKLFF
cdr3_nt: TGTGCCAGCAAACGAACCGCCGCAACTAATGAAAAACTGTTTTTT

clone_size: NA
d_call: TRBD2
j_call: TRBJ2-3
v_call: TRBV20-1
cdr3_aa: CSARTGGASDTQYF
cdr3_nt: TGCAGTGCTAGAACGGGGGGGGCGTCAGATACGCAGTATTTT

clone_size: NA
d_call: TRBD2
j_call: TRBJ2-2
v_call: TRBV12-3/TRBV12-4
cdr3_aa: CASSLDSWTGGPNTGELFF
cdr3_nt: TGTGCCAGCAGTTTAGATTCATGGACGGGAGGGCCGAACACCGGGGAGCTGTTTTTT

clone_size: once
d_call: TRBD1
j_call: TRBJ1-6
v_call: TRBV11-2
cdr3_aa: CASSEDRANSPLHF
cdr3_nt: TGTGCCAGCAGCGAGGACAGGGCTAATTCACCCCTCCACTTT

clone_size: NA
d_call: NA
j_call: TRBJ2-1
v_call: TRBV25-1
cdr3_aa: CASRPSRSSYNERFF
cdr3_nt: TGTGCCAGCAGACCATCAAGGAGCTCCTACAATGAGCGGTTCTTC

clone_size: few
d_call: NA
j_call: TRBJ1-1
v_call: TRBV12-3/TRBV12-4
cdr3_aa: CASSYRIEGTEAFF
cdr3_nt: TGTGCCAGCAGCTACAGGATTGAAGGCACTGAAGCTTTCTTT

clone_size: few
d_call: NA
j_call: TRBJ1-6
v_call: TRBV7-9
cdr3_aa: CASSSPADNNSPLHF
cdr3_nt: TGTGCCAGCAGCTCCCCGGCGGATAATAATTCACCCCTCCACTTT

clone_size: NA
d_call: NA
j_call: TRBJ2-2
v_call: TRBV4-1
cdr3_aa: CASSQEHMDTGELFF
cdr3_nt: TGCGCCAGCAGCCAAGAACACATGGACACCGGGGAGCTGTTTTTT

clone_size: NA
d_call: TRBD2
j_call: TRBJ2-3
v_call: TRBV12-3/TRBV12-4
cdr3_aa: CASSLEAIAGGTDTQYF
cdr3_nt: TGTGCCAGCAGTTTAGAGGCGATAGCGGGGGGCACAGACACGCAGTATTTT

clone_size: few
d_call: TRBD2
j_call: TRBJ2-1
v_call: TRBV19
cdr3_aa: CASRGLKAGGTYNEQFF
cdr3_nt: TGTGCCAGTAGAGGTCTGAAAGCGGGAGGAACCTACAATGAGCAGTTCTTC

clone_size: NA
d_call: TRBD1
j_call: TRBJ2-5
v_call: TRBV20-1
cdr3_aa: CSASWTGGLEETQYF
cdr3_nt: TGCAGTGCTAGTTGGACAGGGGGCTTGGAGGAGACCCAGTACTTC

clone_size: few
d_call: NA
j_call: TRBJ1-1
v_call: TRBV6-5
cdr3_aa: CASSASLNTEAFF
cdr3_nt: TGTGCCAGCAGTGCCTCCCTGAACACTGAAGCTTTCTTT

clone_size: NA
d_call: NA
j_call: TRBJ1-1
v_call: TRBV13
cdr3_aa: CASSRKGPLGHIMNTEAFF
cdr3_nt: TGTGCCAGCAGCCGAAAGGGCCCCCTTGGTCACATCATGAACACTGAAGCTTTCTTT

clone_size: few
d_call: TRBD2
j_call: TRBJ2-1
v_call: TRBV3-1
cdr3_aa: CASSHQSGSRNEQFF
cdr3_nt: TGTGCCAGCAGCCACCAAAGCGGGAGTAGGAATGAGCAGTTCTTC